This T cell receptor beta chain is drawn from a study of cytotoxic CD8 clonotypes in ibrutinib-treated CLL. Findings of the study overall: Sustained-remission patients were sampled at one set of times and progressing patients at different ones.

Trimming left V 6 bases short and J 4 bases short, with 10 bases between. The CDR3 loop spans 13 amino acids. Germline V CDR1 and CDR2: ENHRY, SYGVKD. The assay was immunoSEQ multiplex PCR, and TCRdb's table has in-frame clones only and misses some. Here the sample spans some 130,000 clones, 70% to 80% being singletons. This clone has just a few counts. Its specificity is unknown. This sequence was found in a human donor with chronic lymphocytic leukemia. The specimen comprised PBMCs, sampled after 24 months of ibrutinib treatment. This rearrangement joins TRBV10-3 to TRBJ2-1; unclear D gene. This CDR3 reads CAIRPSMYNEQFF. Here the CDR3 DNA reads TGTGCCATCAGACCCTCAATGTACAATGAGCAGTTCTTC.